Shown below are 3 T cell receptor beta chains from a single sample sequenced in a study of shared clonotypes between healthy human individuals. Method: immunoSEQ multiplex PCR; TCRdb's copy keeps in-frame clones and lacks some. The table has about 2.4 million clones, 93% seen once; the top ten hold approximately 0.36%. Sequenced input: naive CD4+ T cells from PBMCs. Subset specified: CD45RA+ positively selected. These receptors all stem from a man between 18 and 29 years old in good health. Some clones in this sample may be carry-over from other donors' samples.

This chain links TRBV6-5 with TRBJ1-5, with D perhaps matching TRBD1 (5 bases). Germline CDR1 MNHEY, CDR2 SVGAGI. CDR3 length: 14 amino acids. V was pared by 2 bases and J by 7 bases, with 12 bases between. CDR3 nucleotides: TGTGCCAGCAGTTACGGTGTGGGGGGGCAGCCCCAGCATTTT. Translating it yields CASSYGVGGQPQHF.

V usage is TRBV7-2 and J usage is TRBJ2-2, with 9 bases that match TRBD2. Germline V lookup: CDR1 SGHTA, CDR2 FQGNSA. The length of the CDR3 is 20 residues. The junction had 13 bases not matched to a gene; V was cut back by 0 bases and J by 2 bases. CDR3 sequence (DNA): TGTGCCAGCAGCTTAGCCGCGGGGCTTGGCGGGAGGGTAAACACCGGGGAGCTGTTTTTT. Its translation is CASSLAAGLGGRVNTGELFF.

CDR3: CASSSVGTQTYEQYF. The CDR3 DNA reads as TGTGCCAGCAGTTCCGTCGGGACACAAACCTACGAGCAGTACTTC. The gene calls are TRBV28 and TRBJ2-7; weak D call: TRBD1 (6 bases). The germline V and J ends were trimmed by 4 bases and 2 bases, with 15 bases remaining between them. The V gene's germline CDR1 is MDHEN and CDR2 SYDVKM. The CDR3 contains 15 residues.